This section outlines one TCR beta chain sequence together with its context. Antigen specificity is unknown. This sample is drawn from a study of post-analysis software for immune sequencing data. General observations from the study: F measure grouped same-batch samples tightly together. Patients had higher frequencies than controls of a few TRBV segments, including TRBV5-6, TRBV5-1 and TRBV20-1.

This CDR3 has 16 amino acids. V dropped 0 bases and J dropped 1; count of bases not matched to a gene: 6. From germline, CDR1 is SGHDT and CDR2 YYEEEE. Unique molecular identifiers were present in the TCR beta cDNA libraries. MiXCR was run by TCRdb on the PCR reads, yielding one entry per CDR3 protein. The sample comprises about half a million distinct CDR3 sequences, around 40% of which are singletons, and roughly 12% rests with the top ten. The receptor comes from a girl aged 5-17 years with multiple sclerosis. The chain uses TRBV5-6 and TRBJ2-5; TRBD2 matches 7 bases. The sequenced sample consisted of blood. CDR3 sequence: CASSLGEGGAQETQYF. The CDR3 region has the DNA TGTGCCAGCAGCTTGGGGGAGGGAGGGGCCCAAGAGACCCAGTACTTC.